The sequence of this T cell receptor beta chain was determined in a study of CD8 T cells in ankylosing spondylitis. MiXCR, applied by TCRdb to the 5' RACE reads, yields one record per CDR3 protein. This table holds 700,000 or so distinct CDR3 sequences, under 20% found once. This clonotype came up many times. Its antigen is currently unknown. Points from the study as a whole: Several of the motif variants were reported before in synovial fluid and blood from reactive arthritis. Characteristic, it appeared, of ankylosing spondylitis blood was a TCR beta motif of about eight highly homologous variants.

The CDR3 sequence is 16 residues long. Germline V lookup: CDR1 SGDLS, CDR2 YYNGEE. Losses at the gene ends were 4 bases for V and 4 bases for J; bases not matched to a gene: 12. This sequence joins TRBV9 and TRBJ2-3, with 7 bases fitting TRBD2. Sequencing used blood, either unsorted or a sorted T cell fraction (not recorded which). This TCR derives from a male donor with ankylosing spondylitis. This CDR3 reads CASSLYSGQNADTQYF. The CDR3 region has the DNA TGTGCCAGCAGCTTATATAGCGGGCAGAACGCAGATACGCAGTATTTT.